The clone carrying this T cell receptor beta chain was counted a few times. CDR3 length: 13 residues. The sample belongs to a study of T cells after yellow fever vaccination. TCRdb re-derived calls from the 5' RACE reads in MiXCR, one entry per CDR3 protein. The sample shows about 75,000 distinct CDR3 sequences, around 7.9% of them seen only once. Sequencing used CD8+ T cells sorted from PBMCs, obtained roughly 10 days after the first yellow fever vaccination. The TCR comes from a man aged 18 to 30 who received the YFV17D yellow fever vaccine. The genes are TRBV21-1 and TRBJ1-6. TRBV21-1 is marked as a pseudogene. CDR3 in DNA: TGTGCCAGCAGCATTACCCACGTGTCACCCCTCCACTTT. It is translated as CASSITHVSPLHF.